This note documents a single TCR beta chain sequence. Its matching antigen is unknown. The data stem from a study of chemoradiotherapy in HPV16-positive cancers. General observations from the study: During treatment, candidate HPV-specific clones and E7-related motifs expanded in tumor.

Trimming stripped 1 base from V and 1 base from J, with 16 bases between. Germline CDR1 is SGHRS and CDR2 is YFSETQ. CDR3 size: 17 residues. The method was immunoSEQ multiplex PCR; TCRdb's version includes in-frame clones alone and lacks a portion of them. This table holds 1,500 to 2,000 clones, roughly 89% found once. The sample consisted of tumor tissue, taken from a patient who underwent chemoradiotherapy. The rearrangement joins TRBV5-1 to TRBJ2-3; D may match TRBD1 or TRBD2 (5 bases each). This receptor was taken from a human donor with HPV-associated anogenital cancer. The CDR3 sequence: CASSLYGGPTRTDTQYF. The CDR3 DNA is TGCGCCAGCAGCTTGTATGGGGGACCCACCCGCACAGATACGCAGTATTTT.